The present TCR beta chain was sequenced within a study of shared clonotypes between healthy human individuals. Whole-study findings and limits: Larger richness was generally estimated for naive than memory subsets.

The authors divided CD4+ cells into CD45RA+ naive and CD45RA-negative memory subsets. On sorted subsets, replicate PCRs used 200 to 250 ng DNA, or 27,000 or so T cell genomes. The repertoire was sequenced with immunoSEQ multiplex PCR; TCRdb's copy has only in-frame clones and lacks some. The sample has over a million clones; roughly 97% are singletons. V was trimmed by 7 bases and J by 2 bases, leaving 12 bases between them. Germline V lookup: CDR1 MNHEY, CDR2 SMNVEV (reference sequence). This CDR3 region has 14 residues. Worth noting for this clone: Its antigen remains unknown.

Specimen: naive CD4+ T cells sorted from blood. Subset indicated: CD45RA+ positively selected. The rearrangement uses TRBV27 and TRBJ1-5; the D gene is possibly TRBD1 (6 bases). The receptor's source is a man aged 25-40 years in good health. The DNA of the CDR3 is TGTGCCAGCACACAACAGGGAGGCAATCAGCCCCAGCATTTT. Its translation: CASTQQGGNQPQHF.